The next 8 T cell receptor beta chains were all read from a single sample in a study of cytomegalovirus exposure and HLA in healthy donors. The data were produced by immunoSEQ multiplex PCR, yet TCRdb's version contains in-frame clones alone and is incomplete. The sample holds about 150,000 clones, 82% seen once. Sequences were obtained from PBMCs. Source of these receptors: a man aged 25-45 years in good health and CMV-seropositive.

This clone was observed at least ten times. The V gene is TRBV11-3, the J gene TRBJ2-1, with D unresolved. V was clipped by 5 bases and J by 6 bases, with 11 bases between them. This CDR3 is 13 amino acids long. Germline CDR1 reads SGHNT; CDR2 reads YENEEA. The CDR3: CASSPTIGNEQFF. As DNA, the CDR3 is TGTGCCAGCAGCCCCACTATAGGCAATGAGCAGTTCTTC.

The CDR3 protein is CASTQGREQFF. The CDR3 coding sequence is TGTGCCAGCACCCAGGGTAGAGAGCAGTTCTTC. The gene calls are TRBV5-4 and TRBJ2-1; a possible D gene is TRBD1 (5 bases). Germline values: CDR1 SGHNT, CDR2 YYREEE (reference sequence). The V end was cut by 6 bases, the J end by 10 bases, with 11 bases between. This CDR3 is 11 amino acids long.

The chain combines TRBV29-1 with TRBJ2-7; 9 bases align to TRBD1. The germline V gene encodes CDR1 SQVTM and CDR2 ANQGSEA. This CDR3 contains 12 residues. V shed 6 bases and J 7 bases; nucleotides not matched to a gene: 7. CDR3 coding DNA: TGCAGCGTGGCCACCGGGACAGGGGAGCAGTACTTC. It specifies CSVATGTGEQYF.

This sequence joins TRBV19 and TRBJ2-7; D is uncertain. The germline gives CDR1 LNHDA, CDR2 SQIVND (reference sequence). Trimming cost V 6 bases and J 3 bases, with 12 bases left between them. This CDR3 contains 13 residues. The CDR3 protein is CASSLNYGYEQYF. For the CDR3, the DNA is TGTGCCAGTAGCCTTAATTACGGCTACGAGCAGTACTTC.

The V and J genes are TRBV7-2 and TRBJ1-2, with unresolved D. This CDR3 has 16 amino acids. CDR1 is SGHTA and CDR2 is FQGNSA in the germline V gene. V was clipped by 1 base and J by 0 bases, with 12 bases between them. This chain's CDR3 is CASSLVVTAANYGYTF. The CDR3 region has the DNA TGTGCCAGCAGCTTAGTCGTTACAGCAGCTAACTATGGCTACACCTTC.

V gene TRBV29-1 combines with J gene TRBJ1-1; D is possibly TRBD1 (5 bases). The V end lost 4 bases, the J end lost 3 bases, and 15 bases lay between the germline ends. The CDR3 sequence is 14 residues long. The V gene's germline CDR1 is SQVTM and CDR2 ANQGSEA. The CDR3 loop is CSVGRTAGYTEAFF. The CDR3 DNA is TGCAGCGTTGGTAGAACGGCAGGGTACACTGAAGCTTTCTTT.

The V call is TRBV30, the J call TRBJ1-5, with 7 nucleotides matching TRBD1. The germline V gene encodes CDR1 GTSNPN and CDR2 SVGIG (reference sequence). V was clipped by 3 bases and J by 1 base; unmatched bases: 3. The CDR3 contains 14 residues. CDR3 DNA: TGTGCCTGGAGCCGGGACAGAAGCAATCAGCCCCAGCATTTT. Translating gives CAWSRDRSNQPQHF.

The chain's CDR3 is CASRGASGYRSYEQYF. DNA for the CDR3: TGTGCCAGCAGGGGTGCTAGCGGATACCGCTCCTACGAGCAGTACTTC. The rearrangement links TRBV27 to TRBJ2-7, with TRBD2 identical over 7 bases. Trimming took 6 bases from V and 0 from J; bases not matched to a gene: 11. CDR1 is MNHEY and CDR2 is SMNVEV in the germline V gene (reference sequence). The CDR3 is 16 residues long.